The 32 T cell receptor beta chains below all came from one sample that was sequenced in a study of blood T cell repertoires in COVID-19. This table comes from immunoSEQ multiplex PCR, and its TCRdb copy is limited to in-frame clones, with some not included. This table has approximately 70,000 clones, around 80% appearing once. The specimen was peripheral blood. These receptors were obtained from a human donor in a cohort sampled during active COVID-19.

The chain carries TRBV4-2 and TRBJ2-1, with TRBD2 matching over 8 bases. V lost 5 bases to trimming and J lost 8 bases; unmatched junction nucleotides: 11. The CDR3 runs 15 residues. Germline V gene sequence: CDR1 LGHNA, CDR2 YNFKEQ. The DNA of the CDR3 is TGTGCCAGCAGCGAACTAGCGGCCGCGTGGGATGAGCAGTTCTTC. It yields the protein CASSELAAAWDEQFF.

The chain is built from TRBV19 and TRBJ1-1; TRBD1 agrees at 9 bases. Germline V gene lookup returns CDR1 LNHDA and CDR2 SQIVND (reference sequence). The CDR3 sequence is 15 residues long. V was clipped by 9 bases and J by 3 bases; unmatched bases: 11. The CDR3 bases are TGTGCCAGCGTACAGGGGGCGCCCCGGCACACTGAAGCTTTCTTT. It codes for CASVQGAPRHTEAFF.

This clone has more than one count but fewer than ten. The rearrangement links TRBV5-1 to TRBJ1-4; a weak D match, TRBD1 (5 bases). Between the trimmed V and J ends, which lost 7 bases and 7 bases, there was a span of 11 bases. This CDR3 spans 12 amino acids. Germline V gene sequence: CDR1 SGHRS, CDR2 YFSETQ. In nucleotides, the CDR3 is TGCGCCAGCGCCGCGGGGACTGAAAAACTGTTTTTT. Amino acids: CASAAGTEKLFF.

The rearrangement links TRBV6-6 to TRBJ1-1; 7 bases align to TRBD1. This CDR3 has 14 residues. Germline assignment: CDR1 MNHNY and CDR2 SVGAGI (reference sequence). J was trimmed by 5 bases and V by 7 bases; bases with no gene match: 10. The CDR3 spells CASIITGVATEAFF. The CDR3 nucleotides are TGTGCCAGCATTATAACAGGGGTTGCTACTGAAGCTTTCTTT.

The V and J genes are TRBV11-2 and TRBJ2-4, with 8 bases fitting TRBD2. CDR1 is SGHAT and CDR2 is FQNNGV in the germline V gene. Trimming at V came to 0 bases and at J to 0 bases, leaving 7 bases not matched to a gene. This CDR3 comprises 18 residues. CDR3 bases: TGTGCCAGCAGCTTAGAAAGAGCGGGGGCCCTAGCCAAAAACATTCAGTACTTC. Translation: CASSLERAGALAKNIQYF.

The gene calls are TRBV29-1 and TRBJ1-1, with 9 bases identical to TRBD1. Per the germline V gene, CDR1 is SQVTM and CDR2 is ANQGSEA. The CDR3 spans 16 residues. The ends lost 6 bases at V and 4 bases at J; junction bases unmatched: 15. CDR3 sequence (DNA): TGCAGCGTCGACGCCGGGACAGGGACAGTTGGCACTGAAGCTTTCTTT. This codes for CSVDAGTGTVGTEAFF.

A note on this clone: Other DNA sequences of this sample code for an identical CDR3. The V and J genes are TRBV19 and TRBJ2-5; 8 bases are shared with TRBD2. V lost 8 bases, J lost 5 bases, and 1 base stayed unmatched. The germline V gene encodes CDR1 LNHDA and CDR2 SQIVND (reference sequence). This CDR3 has 11 residues. The CDR3 nucleotides read TGTGCCAGTCGACTAGCGGAGACCCAGTACTTC. This sequence encodes CASRLAETQYF. Full variable domain (missing parts from reference TRBV19 and TRBJ2-5): DGGITQSPKYLFRKEGQNVTLSCEQNLNHDAMYWYRQDPGQGLRLIYYSQIVNDFQKGDIAEGYSVSREKKESFPLTVTSAQKNPTAFYLCASRLAETQYFGPGTRLLVL.

The V call is TRBV3-1 (or the pseudogene TRBV3-2), the J call TRBJ1-5; 9 bases line up with TRBD1. Germline CDR1 LGHDT, CDR2 YNNKEL (reference sequence). CDR3 length: 15 residues. The V segment lost 4 bases and the J segment 5 bases; nucleotides outside the gene matches: 6. CDR3 sequence (DNA): TGTGCCAGCAGCCGTGGGACAGGGATCGATCAGCCCCAGCATTTT. It yields the protein CASSRGTGIDQPQHF.

This clone has more than one count but fewer than ten. V gene TRBV6-4 combines with J gene TRBJ1-1, with a weak D call TRBD1 (5 bases). Germline V gene data show CDR1 as MRHNA and CDR2 as SNTAGT. The CDR3 length is 14 residues. With 6 bases removed from V and 5 bases from J, the gap between germline ends came to 16 bases. In DNA form, the CDR3 reads TGTGCCAGCAGGGTAGGGGAATTAGGAACTGAAGCTTTCTTT. It encodes CASRVGELGTEAFF.

V and J are TRBV2 and TRBJ1-1; the D is unclear. V shed 6 bases and J shed 1 base, with 9 bases lying between them. The germline gives CDR1 SNHLY, CDR2 FYNNEI. This CDR3 is built from 13 residues. CDR3 loop: CASSQRWNTEAFF. CDR3 nucleotide sequence: TGTGCCAGCAGCCAGAGGTGGAACACTGAAGCTTTCTTT. The full variable domain, its missing parts supplied by reference TRBV2 and TRBJ1-1, is EPEVTQTPSHQVTQMGQEVILRCVPISNHLYFYWYRQILGQKVEFLVSFYNNEISEKSEIFDDQFSVERPDGSNFTLKIRSTKLEDSAMYFCASSQRWNTEAFFGQGTRLTVV.

In its sample, this clone was seen once. The V call is TRBV10-3, the J call TRBJ1-5; the match to TRBD1 covers 7 bases. The germline V gene encodes CDR1 ENHRY and CDR2 SYGVKD. The CDR3 sequence is 12 residues long. V lost 10 bases to trimming and J lost 5 bases; unmatched junction nucleotides: 5. CDR3 region: CATRQGDQPQHF. Written as DNA, the CDR3 is TGTGCCACACGACAGGGAGATCAGCCCCAGCATTTT.

V usage is TRBV3-1 (or the pseudogene TRBV3-2) and J usage is TRBJ2-7; 12 bases are shared with TRBD2. With 2 bases clipped from V and 12 bases from J, the junction kept 2 bases outside the gene matches. This CDR3 is built from 12 residues. Per germline, CDR1 LGHDT and CDR2 YNNKEL (reference sequence). The CDR3, as DNA: TGTGCCAGCAGCCAAATACTAGCGGGGGGGTACTTC. Encoded protein: CASSQILAGGYF.

The chain uses TRBV5-1 and TRBJ1-2; weak D call: TRBD1 (6 bases). Germline V lookup: CDR1 SGHRS, CDR2 YFSETQ. The CDR3 length is 13 residues. V dropped 3 bases and J dropped 4 bases, with 10 bases sitting between them. The CDR3 bases are TGCGCCAGCAGCTCCGACAGGAGCTATGGCTACACCTTC. It translates to CASSSDRSYGYTF.

To note about this clone: An end of the junction differs from the germline gene, which may be a read error. J is TRBJ1-5 and V is TRBV2; TRBD1 agrees at 10 bases. The CDR3 has 15 amino acids. CDR1 SNHLY and CDR2 FYNNEI come from the germline V gene. The CDR3 loop is CASSGPGQGNRPQHF. CDR3 nucleotides: TGTGCCAGCAGTGGGCCGGGACAGGGGAATCGGCCCCAGCATTTT.

V is TRBV12-3 or TRBV12-4 and J is TRBJ1-2, with D maybe TRBD1 (6 bases). V lost 3 bases to trimming and J lost 6 bases, with 11 bases between them. The length of the CDR3 is 13 residues. The CDR3 spells CASSFRGADGYTF. CDR3 in DNA: TGTGCCAGCAGTTTTCGGGGGGCAGATGGCTACACCTTC.

The chain couples TRBV21-1 to TRBJ2-6; the table names TRBD2, a call not compared with the DNA. TRBV21-1 is a pseudogene locus. The CDR3 length is 15 residues. The DNA for the CDR3 is TGTGCCAGCAGCAATAAATTCTCTGGGGCCAACGTCCTGACTTTC. Translating it yields CASSNKFSGANVLTF.

V is TRBV29-1 and J is TRBJ2-1, with a weak D call TRBD1 (6 bases). The V gene lost 7 bases and the J gene lost 7 bases, with 14 bases spanning the gap. The germline V gene encodes CDR1 SQVTM and CDR2 ANQGSEA. CDR3 size: 12 residues. CDR3 loop: CSAGGAWNEQFF. CDR3 coding DNA: TGCAGCGCTGGGGGCGCGTGGAATGAGCAGTTCTTC.

This sequence joins TRBV19 and TRBJ1-6; a weak D match, TRBD1 (6 bases). In germline, CDR1 is LNHDA, CDR2 SQIVND (reference sequence). V was pared by 3 bases and J by 3 bases, with 12 bases between. The CDR3 length is 16 residues. CDR3 in amino acids: CASSINGQIYNSPLHF. The CDR3 DNA reads TGTGCCAGTAGTATCAATGGACAGATCTATAATTCACCCCTCCACTTT. Full variable domain (outside the CDR3, taken from reference TRBV19 and TRBJ1-6): DGGITQSPKYLFRKEGQNVTLSCEQNLNHDAMYWYRQDPGQGLRLIYYSQIVNDFQKGDIAEGYSVSREKKESFPLTVTSAQKNPTAFYLCASSINGQIYNSPLHFGNGTRLTVT.

The genes are TRBV6-5 and TRBJ2-5; TRBD2 might be the D (6 bases). The CDR3 has 15 residues. Trimming took 5 bases from V and 5 from J, leaving 18 bases between them. Germline lookup yields CDR1 MNHEY and CDR2 SVGAGI. The CDR3 region has the DNA TGTGCCAGCAGTCTTAGGCGGGACTCGGGGGAGACCCAGTACTTC. Translated, it gives CASSLRRDSGETQYF.

The CDR3 region has the DNA TGTGCCAGCGGACTTACCGGGACAGGGGACTACGAGCAGTACTTC. This gives the protein CASGLTGTGDYEQYF. The chain couples TRBV3-1 (or the pseudogene TRBV3-2) to TRBJ2-7, with 10 bases fitting TRBD1. The V gene end was trimmed by 8 bases and the J gene end by 3 bases; junction bases not matched to a gene: 10. Germline V lookup: CDR1 LGHDT, CDR2 YNNKEL (reference sequence). The CDR3 runs 15 residues.

The V and J genes are TRBV4-2 and TRBJ2-1; D possibly corresponds to TRBD1 (5 bases). CDR3 length equals 15 residues. The germline CDR1 and CDR2 sequences are LGHNA and YNFKEQ. V was shortened by 4 bases and J by 2 bases, with 12 bases between the two germline ends. CDR3 loop: CASSRTRQTYNEQFF. The CDR3 DNA is TGTGCCAGCAGCCGAACTCGACAGACCTACAATGAGCAGTTCTTC.

This chain uses TRBV9 with TRBJ2-1; 8 positions match TRBD2. With V trimmed by 0 bases and J by 7 bases, 6 bases remained unmatched. CDR3 length equals 15 residues. The germline CDR1 and CDR2 sequences are SGDLS and YYNGEE. The CDR3: CASSVVGGAVNEQFF. CDR3 DNA sequence: TGTGCCAGCAGCGTAGTCGGGGGGGCGGTTAATGAGCAGTTCTTC.

The gene calls are TRBV28 and TRBJ2-7, with 9 bases lining up with TRBD1. CDR3 length: 19 residues. CDR1 is MDHEN, CDR2 SYDVKM, per germline. The V gene end was trimmed by 4 bases and the J gene end by 3 bases; junction bases not matched to a gene: 19. The CDR3 protein is CASSWGRTGEENYYYEQYF. CDR3 DNA sequence: TGTGCCAGCAGTTGGGGGCGGACAGGGGAGGAAAACTACTACTACGAGCAGTACTTC.

This clone was detected a few times. J is TRBJ2-1 and V is TRBV30, with D possibly being TRBD1 (5 bases). The CDR3 length is 13 residues. The V gene lost 0 bases and the J gene lost 6 bases, with 9 bases spanning the gap. In germline, CDR1 is GTSNPN, CDR2 SVGIG (reference sequence). The CDR3 loop is CAWSVWQGNEQFF. DNA of the CDR3: TGTGCCTGGAGTGTATGGCAGGGCAATGAGCAGTTCTTC.

In its sample, this clone was seen a few times. J is TRBJ1-5 and V is TRBV6-1; D call uncertain. This CDR3 is 14 amino acids long. The germline CDR1 and CDR2 sequences are MNHNS and SASEGT. The ends were cut back, 2 bases at V and 4 bases at J, with 9 bases in the middle. This chain's CDR3 is CASSESGGNQPQHF. The CDR3 coding sequence is TGTGCCAGCAGTGAATCAGGAGGAAATCAGCCCCAGCATTTT.

CDR3: CASRRTGTYEQYF. CDR3 coding DNA: TGTGCCAGCAGAAGGACAGGTACCTACGAGCAGTACTTC. The chain carries TRBV6-5 and TRBJ2-7, with 7 bases that match TRBD1. With 6 bases clipped from V and 2 bases from J, the junction kept 4 bases outside the gene matches. Germline V CDR1 and CDR2: MNHEY, SVGAGI. The CDR3 extends over 13 amino acids.

The chain carries TRBV29-1 and TRBJ1-2; possible D gene TRBD1, 5 bases. The V gene's germline CDR1 is SQVTM and CDR2 ANQGSEA. The CDR3 is 13 residues long. Trimming took 7 bases from V and 8 from J, leaving 20 bases between them. CDR3 nucleotides: TGCAGCGCCCTGTCGGGCAGGGTGGACGGCTACACCTTC. It translates to CSALSGRVDGYTF.

The V call is TRBV29-1, the J call TRBJ2-7; maybe TRBD1 (6 bases). V was pared by 7 bases and J by 0 bases, with 13 bases between. CDR3 length equals 13 residues. Germline V gene data show CDR1 as SQVTM and CDR2 as ANQGSEA. For the CDR3, the DNA is TGCAGCGCCCGGGACATCGACTCCTACGAGCAGTACTTC. As protein: CSARDIDSYEQYF.

The V call is TRBV6-5, the J call TRBJ1-2; the match to TRBD1 covers 10 bases. The CDR3 runs to 15 residues. The germline CDR1 and CDR2 sequences are MNHEY and SVGAGI. V lost 4 bases to trimming and J lost 8 bases; unmatched junction nucleotides: 10. The CDR3 DNA sequence: TGTGCCAGCAGTTTCGGGACAGGGGATTCGGGCGGCTACACCTTC. It translates to CASSFGTGDSGGYTF.

In its sample, this clone was seen once. V gene TRBV7-3 combines with J gene TRBJ2-7; 12 bases match TRBD1. The CDR3 extends over 15 amino acids. V lost 2 bases to trimming and J lost 9 bases; unmatched junction nucleotides: 8. Germline V gene sequence: CDR1 SGHTA, CDR2 FQGTGA. The CDR3 nucleotides read TGTGCCAGCAGCTTAGAAGGGACAGGGGGCGCGGTGCAGTACTTC. It codes for CASSLEGTGGAVQYF.

This chain connects TRBV7-6 to TRBJ2-7; 7 nucleotides align to TRBD1. The CDR3 contains 12 residues. Looked up from germline, CDR1 is SGHVS and CDR2 is FNYEAQ. After removal of 8 bases from V and 5 bases from J, the junction contained 6 bases not matched to a gene. The DNA for the CDR3 is TGTGCCAGCGGGGACAGTCCCCACGAGCAGTACTTC. Translation gives CASGDSPHEQYF.

The V and J genes are TRBV6-6 and TRBJ2-1; TRBD1 matches at 7 bases. Germline V CDR1 and CDR2: MNHNY, SVGAGI (reference sequence). With V trimmed by 0 bases and J by 9 bases, 2 bases remained unmatched. CDR3 length equals 13 residues. The CDR3 loop is CASSYSGQPEQFF. Here the CDR3 DNA reads TGTGCCAGCAGTTACTCGGGACAGCCTGAGCAGTTCTTC.